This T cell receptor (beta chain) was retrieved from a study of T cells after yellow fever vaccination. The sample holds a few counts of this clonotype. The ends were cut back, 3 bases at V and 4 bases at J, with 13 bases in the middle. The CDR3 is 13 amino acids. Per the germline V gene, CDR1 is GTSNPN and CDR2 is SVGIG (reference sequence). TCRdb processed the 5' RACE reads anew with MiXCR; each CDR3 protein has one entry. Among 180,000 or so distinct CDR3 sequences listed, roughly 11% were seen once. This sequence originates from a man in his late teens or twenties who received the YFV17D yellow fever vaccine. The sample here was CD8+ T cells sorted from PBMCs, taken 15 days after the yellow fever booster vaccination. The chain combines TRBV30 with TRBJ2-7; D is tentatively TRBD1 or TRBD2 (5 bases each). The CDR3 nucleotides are TGTGCCTGGAGCCACGGGACCAATTACGAGCAGTACTTC. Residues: CAWSHGTNYEQYF. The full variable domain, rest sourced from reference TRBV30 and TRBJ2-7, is SQTIHQWPATLVQPVGSPLSLECTVEGTSNPNLYWYRQAAGRGLQLLFYSVGIGQISSEVPQNLSASRPQDRQFILSSKKLLLSDSGFYLCAWSHGTNYEQYFGPGTRLTVT.